In this sample, the clone carrying this T cell receptor beta chain turned up many times. Its antigen remains unidentified. The data are from a study of T-cell reconstitution after alpha-beta-depleted transplantation in children. Study conclusions and caveats: By one year post-transplant, T-cell counts and diversity largely arose from T cells that were newly produced. Diversity of TCRbeta at day 60 was high in some patients, arising from surviving recipient T cells and thymic progenitors. Reportedly, only several hundred clones from non-depleted graft cells drove alpha-beta T-cell counts at about two months.

It was with unique molecular identifiers that the TCRbeta library was prepared. In TCRdb, the PCR reads were re-called with MiXCR into one record per CDR3 protein. The profile shows about 210,000 distinct CDR3 sequences, more than 15% of them singletons. V was cut by 3 bases and J by 2 bases, with 8 bases left in between. This CDR3 has 13 residues. The specimen comprised PBMCs, mostly from graft donor cells, sampled 360 days after TCRalphabeta/CD19-depleted stem cell transplant. The V gene is TRBV12-3 or TRBV12-4, the J gene TRBJ2-7; D perhaps matches TRBD1 (6 bases). The sequence came from a male patient aged 2 to 10 who had a stem cell transplant for acute lymphoblastic leukemia, so the T cells may come from the graft donor. Written as DNA, the CDR3 is TGTGCCAGCAGTTTGACAGGTGCCTACGAGCAGTACTTC. This gives the protein CASSLTGAYEQYF.